This T cell receptor (beta chain) emerged from a study of brain T cells in children with intractable seizures. The CDR3 has 14 residues. Germline values: CDR1 MNHEY, CDR2 SMNVEV (reference sequence). V lost 4 bases and J lost 0, with 9 bases in between. Sample time point: blood from clinic visit 5 months post-surgery; TSC patient then seizure free. Method: immunoSEQ multiplex PCR; TCRdb's copy keeps in-frame clones and lacks some. This sample has about 340,000 clones, with nearly 95% found just once. The TCR was taken from a boy in the first two years of life with tuberous sclerosis and intractable seizures. This material consisted of peripheral blood, taken around 5 months after surgery. The chain employs TRBV27 and TRBJ1-2, with D hard to call. Written as DNA, the CDR3 is TGTGCCAGCAGTTCTACCAGCACTAACTATGGCTACACCTTC. Translated, it gives CASSSTSTNYGYTF.